These 9 T cell receptor beta chains were sequenced from one sample in a study of blood T cell repertoires in COVID-19. Produced via immunoSEQ multiplex PCR; TCRdb's table is partial and in-frame only. The sample records some 290,000 clones, about 86% being singletons. Sequencing was performed on peripheral blood. These receptors all come from a man aged 18 to 29 with active or convalescent COVID-19.

This chain links TRBV9 with TRBJ2-7, with D unclear. V was clipped by 5 bases and J by 3 bases, with 12 bases between them. The germline V gene has CDR1 SGDLS and CDR2 YYNGEE. This CDR3 comprises 13 residues. The CDR3 nucleotides read TGTGCCAGCAGTGAAAATACGGGCTACGAGCAGTACTTC. Translation gives CASSENTGYEQYF.

The chain couples TRBV7-6 to TRBJ2-2; 8 positions agree with TRBD2. Germline CDR1 is SGHVS and CDR2 is FNYEAQ. The V and J ends lost 5 bases and 6 bases, in that order; junction bases with no gene match: 8. The length of the CDR3 is 15 residues. The CDR3 nucleotides are TGTGCCAGCAGCCCCGTAGCGGGATTCTCCGGGGAGCTGTTTTTT. It codes for CASSPVAGFSGELFF.

This chain uses TRBV29-1 with TRBJ1-2; possibly TRBD1 for D (6 bases). Trimming removed 7 bases from V and 2 bases from J, with 14 bases in between. Germline V gene sequence: CDR1 SQVTM, CDR2 ANQGSEA. The CDR3 is made up of 13 amino acids. Written as DNA, the CDR3 is TGCAGCGCTCGAAACAGGGAAAACTATGGCTACACCTTC. Protein product: CSARNRENYGYTF.

V and J are TRBV7-3 and TRBJ2-1, with TRBD2 matching 10 bases. Germline assignment: CDR1 SGHTA and CDR2 FQGTGA. Trimming took 3 bases from V and 9 from J; bases not matched to a gene: 5. The CDR3 is 14 amino acids. CDR3 amino acids: CASSFLAGGIEQFF. CDR3 DNA sequence: TGTGCCAGCAGCTTCTTAGCGGGGGGTATTGAGCAGTTCTTC.

This clone was detected only once. This sequence joins TRBV29-1 and TRBJ2-3; 7 bases are a match to TRBD1. V lost 5 bases, J lost 2 bases, and 10 bases stayed unmatched. The CDR3 runs to 15 residues. The germline gives CDR1 SQVTM, CDR2 ANQGSEA. CDR3 DNA sequence: TGCAGCGTTATCGAACAGGGGTGGGCCACAGATACGCAGTATTTT. It encodes CSVIEQGWATDTQYF.

The rearrangement uses TRBV7-9 and TRBJ1-2; unclear D gene. V shed 4 bases and J shed 8 bases, with 17 bases lying between them. The germline V gene encodes CDR1 SEHNR and CDR2 FQNEAQ (reference sequence). CDR3 length: 14 residues. The CDR3 DNA follows: TGTGCCAGCAGCTATATTTCGGCCCTAGGCGGCTACACCTTC. Its translation is CASSYISALGGYTF.

This chain joins TRBV2 and TRBJ2-7; TRBD2 matches 13 bases. Trimming removed 6 bases from V and 9 bases from J; junction bases left unmatched: 8. The CDR3 extends over 14 amino acids. Germline CDR1 and CDR2: SNHLY and FYNNEI. CDR3: CASSTSGRVVGQYF. The DNA for the CDR3 is TGTGCCAGCAGCACTAGCGGGAGGGTAGTGGGGCAGTACTTC. Full variable domain (rest looked up from reference TRBV2 and TRBJ2-7): EPEVTQTPSHQVTQMGQEVILRCVPISNHLYFYWYRQILGQKVEFLVSFYNNEISEKSEIFDDQFSVERPDGSNFTLKIRSTKLEDSAMYFCASSTSGRVVGQYFGPGTRLTVT.

This clone was seen a handful of times. The rearrangement links TRBV12-3 or TRBV12-4 to TRBJ1-6; 7 bases match TRBD1. The V segment lost 4 bases and the J segment 14 bases; nucleotides outside the gene matches: 5. The CDR3 is 12 residues long. CDR3 loop: CASSWGRGSLHF. The CDR3 DNA reads TGTGCCAGCAGTTGGGGCAGGGGGTCCCTCCACTTT.

The chain combines TRBV9 with TRBJ2-7, with D maybe TRBD1 (6 bases). The germline V gene has CDR1 SGDLS and CDR2 YYNGEE. Trimming pared 0 bases from V and 5 bases from J, leaving 18 bases between. The CDR3 covers 16 residues. The CDR3 reads CASSVEGGGQFNEQYF. CDR3 in DNA: TGTGCCAGCAGCGTAGAGGGTGGAGGACAGTTTAACGAGCAGTACTTC.